The 28 T cell receptor beta chains below were found in one sample sequenced in a study of CD8 T cells in Susac syndrome (dated by TCRdb to about 2019). Preparation of the library involved the immunoSEQ multiplex PCR assay. RNA was extracted using the RNeasy kit, and roughly 0.45 to 1 ug of the RNA was reverse transcribed with random hexamers. TCRdb reprocessing: public reads trimmed at Q25 with fastp, clones called with MiXCR, in-frame beta chains kept. Every CDR3 protein is listed once, alongside the most common genes and DNA of its rows. The sample table contains some 170,000 distinct CDR3 sequences; only one count was recorded for over 90% of them. The ten largest make up 0.099% of the sample. Sequencing was done on a sample of CD4+ T cells from PBMCs. The source of these receptors is a human donor with Susac syndrome.

The chain recombines TRBV7-6 with TRBJ2-7; perhaps TRBD1 as D (5 bases). Germline assignment: CDR1 SGHVS and CDR2 FNYEAQ. Trimming left V 3 bases short and J 7 bases short, with 13 bases between. The CDR3 consists of 13 residues. CDR3 sequence: CASSLTGAWEQYF. The CDR3 coding sequence is TGTGCCAGCAGCTTGACTGGGGCGTGGGAGCAGTACTTC. Complete variable domain (other parts from reference TRBV7-6 and TRBJ2-7): GAGVSQSPRYKVTKRGQDVALRCDPISGHVSLYWYRQALGQGPEFLTYFNYEAQQDKSGLPNDRFSAERPEGSISTLTIQRTEQRDSAMYRCASSLTGAWEQYFGPGTRLTVT.

V gene TRBV20-1 combines with J gene TRBJ2-3; 8 bases agree with TRBD2. The CDR3 totals 15 residues. The junction had 9 bases not matched to a gene; V was cut back by 5 bases and J by 2 bases. The germline gives CDR1 DFQATT, CDR2 SNEGSKA (reference sequence). CDR3 in DNA: TGCAGTGCTGTTATGCGGGAGGTAGACACAGATACGCAGTATTTT. It specifies CSAVMREVDTDTQYF.

V usage is TRBV6-5 and J usage is TRBJ1-2; D is unresolved. CDR1 is MNHEY, CDR2 SVGAGI, per germline. The CDR3 has 13 amino acids. V was cut by 4 bases and J by 8 bases, with 14 bases left in between. This chain's CDR3 is CASSSDRRGGYTF. Written as DNA, the CDR3 is TGTGCCAGCAGTTCCGATCGAAGAGGGGGCTACACCTTC.

V and J are TRBV7-8 and TRBJ2-3, with D unclear. The V end lost 1 base, the J end lost 5 bases, and 16 bases lay between the germline ends. The CDR3 is 16 amino acids. Germline V gives CDR1 SGHVS, CDR2 FQNEAQ. The CDR3: CASSLGRWVLGDTQYF. CDR3 DNA sequence: TGTGCCAGCAGCTTAGGCCGTTGGGTGCTGGGAGATACGCAGTATTTT. Looking up the rest from reference TRBV7-8 and TRBJ2-3 gives the full variable domain: GAGVSQSPRYKVAKRGQDVALRCDPISGHVSLFWYQQALGQGPEFLTYFQNEAQLDKSGLPSDRFFAERPEGSVSTLKIQRTQQEDSAVYLCASSLGRWVLGDTQYFGPGTRLTVL.

V and J are TRBV5-1 and TRBJ2-3; TRBD2 aligns across 7 bases. Germline V lookup: CDR1 SGHRS, CDR2 YFSETQ. CDR3 length: 14 residues. V trimming: 4 bases; J trimming: 5 bases; junction bases outside the gene matches: 7. In DNA, the CDR3 is TGCGCCAGCAGCCCGGGGACTACCAGAGATACGCAGTATTTT. This encodes CASSPGTTRDTQYF.

The chain has TRBV20-1 and TRBJ1-1; TRBD1 might be the D (5 bases). V was cut by 0 bases and J by 0 bases, with 11 bases left in between. CDR1 DFQATT and CDR2 SNEGSKA come from the germline V gene (reference sequence). This CDR3 has 15 residues. CDR3 sequence (DNA): TGCAGTGCTAGAGATTGGCGGACAATGAACACTGAAGCTTTCTTT. It is translated as CSARDWRTMNTEAFF.

V and J are TRBV28 and TRBJ2-1; D ambiguous. The CDR3 covers 15 residues. V lost 1 base, J lost 3 bases, and 10 bases lay in between. CDR1 MDHEN and CDR2 SYDVKM come from the germline V gene. CDR3 protein: CASSLSTFRYNEQFF. CDR3 sequence (DNA): TGTGCCAGCAGTTTATCCACATTTCGCTACAATGAGCAGTTCTTC.

The chain joins TRBV6-6 to TRBJ2-5; 11 bases are a match to TRBD2. With 2 bases clipped from V and 3 bases from J, the junction kept 5 bases outside the gene matches. This CDR3 is built from 16 residues. Germline V lookup: CDR1 MNHNY, CDR2 SVGAGI (reference sequence). CDR3 sequence: CASSYTGTSGEETQYF. The DNA of the CDR3 is TGTGCCAGCAGTTACACCGGGACTAGCGGCGAAGAGACCCAGTACTTC.

The J gene is TRBJ2-1, the V gene TRBV9; TRBD2 agrees at 11 bases. The V and J ends lost 0 bases and 3 bases, in that order; junction bases with no gene match: 8. CDR1 and CDR2 (germline): SGDLS, YYNGEE. The CDR3 consists of 18 residues. The CDR3 loop reads CASSVVASGGPGYNEQFF. The CDR3 region has the DNA TGTGCCAGCAGCGTAGTGGCTAGCGGGGGGCCGGGCTACAATGAGCAGTTCTTC. Filled out from reference TRBV9 and TRBJ2-1, the complete variable domain reads DSGVTQTPKHLITATGQRVTLRCSPRSGDLSVYWYQQSLDQGLQFLIQYYNGEERAKGNILERFSAQQFPDLHSELNLSSLELGDSALYFCASSVVASGGPGYNEQFFGPGTRLTVL.

The chain couples TRBV30 to TRBJ1-6; D unresolved. The germline V gene encodes CDR1 GTSNPN and CDR2 SVGIG (reference sequence). The CDR3 runs 15 residues. Between the trimmed V and J ends, which lost 4 bases and 9 bases, there was a span of 19 bases. The CDR3 spells CAWTFDSGKSSPLHF. The CDR3 DNA reads as TGTGCCTGGACCTTTGATTCGGGGAAAAGTTCACCCCTCCACTTT. The full variable domain, completed using reference TRBV30 and TRBJ1-6, is SQTIHQWPATLVQPVGSPLSLECTVEGTSNPNLYWYRQAAGRGLQLLFYSVGIGQISSEVPQNLSASRPQDRQFILSSKKLLLSDSGFYLCAWTFDSGKSSPLHFGNGTRLTVT.

The V call is TRBV12-3 or TRBV12-4, the J call TRBJ2-2; D is unresolved. V shed 7 bases and J shed 0 bases, with 9 bases lying between them. This CDR3 spans 14 amino acids. This chain's CDR3 is CASTLAPNTGELFF. The DNA of the CDR3 is TGTGCCAGCACCTTGGCCCCGAACACCGGGGAGCTGTTTTTT.

This chain links TRBV20-1 with TRBJ2-1; 10 bases fit TRBD2. The V gene end was trimmed by 5 bases and the J gene end by 11 bases; junction bases not matched to a gene: 15. This CDR3 is built from 15 residues. The germline gives CDR1 DFQATT, CDR2 SNEGSKA (reference sequence). CDR3 in amino acids: CSARPTSGVRHQQFF. The CDR3 DNA sequence: TGCAGTGCTCGACCAACTAGCGGGGTTCGCCACCAGCAGTTCTTC.

This sequence joins TRBV20-1 and TRBJ2-7; D is perhaps TRBD2 (5 bases). Trimming took 6 bases from V and 7 from J, leaving 10 bases between them. The CDR3 contains 10 residues. Germline assignment: CDR1 DFQATT and CDR2 SNEGSKA (reference sequence). The CDR3 reads CSAAEEEQYF. The CDR3 coding sequence is TGCAGTGCCGCGGAGGAAGAGCAGTACTTC.

The V call is TRBV15, the J call TRBJ2-1, with 12 nucleotides matching TRBD2. Germline lookup yields CDR1 LNHNV and CDR2 YYDKDF (reference sequence). The CDR3 runs to 16 residues. V gave up 3 bases and J gave up 3 bases; unmatched junction bases: 3. The CDR3: CATSRGLAGRYNEQFF. CDR3 DNA: TGTGCCACCAGCAGGGGACTAGCGGGCCGCTACAATGAGCAGTTCTTC.

The rearrangement uses TRBV7-9 and TRBJ1-1; the D gene is possibly TRBD1 (6 bases). Trimming took 5 bases from V and 5 from J, leaving 15 bases between them. From germline, CDR1 is SEHNR and CDR2 FQNEAQ (reference sequence). The CDR3 runs 14 residues. The CDR3 region has the DNA TGTGCCAGCAGCGTACAGGGAAGGGAAACTGAAGCTTTCTTT. Amino acid sequence: CASSVQGRETEAFF.

The genes are TRBV5-6 and TRBJ1-6, with 9 bases lining up with TRBD1. Unmatched junction bases numbered 6, after V lost 4 bases and J lost 4 bases. The germline gives CDR1 SGHDT, CDR2 YYEEEE. The CDR3 totals 16 residues. CDR3 DNA: TGTGCCAGCAGCGGCGGGACAGGGCCGTATAATTCACCCCTCCACTTT. It codes for CASSGGTGPYNSPLHF.

This clonotype came up once. The chain has TRBV6-6 and TRBJ2-1, with 7 bases that match TRBD1. V lost 6 bases, J lost 4 bases, and 9 bases stayed unmatched. This CDR3 contains 15 residues. Germline V gene data show CDR1 as MNHNY and CDR2 as SVGAGI (reference sequence). CDR3 bases: TGTGCCAGCAGCACCGGGACAGTGAGTTACAATGAGCAGTTCTTC. Its translation is CASSTGTVSYNEQFF.

The chain has TRBV3-1 and TRBJ1-2; no firm D call. The CDR3 covers 14 residues. Germline CDR1 LGHDT, CDR2 YNNKEL (reference sequence). V lost 4 bases to trimming and J lost 8 bases, with 17 bases between them. The CDR3, as DNA: TGTGCCAGCAGCCCTCCTTATGGCGTGGCGGGCTACACCTTC. Its protein is CASSPPYGVAGYTF. The full variable domain, its missing parts supplied by reference TRBV3-1 and TRBJ1-2, is DTAVSQTPKYLVTQMGNDKSIKCEQNLGHDTMYWYKQDSKKFLKIMFSYNNKELIINETVPNRFSPKSPDKAHLNLHINSLELGDSAVYFCASSPPYGVAGYTFGSGTRLTVV.

The chain recombines TRBV5-1 with TRBJ2-6; 9 nucleotides agree with TRBD1. The V segment lost 4 bases and the J segment 2 bases; nucleotides outside the gene matches: 7. CDR1 and CDR2 (germline): SGHRS, YFSETQ. The CDR3 runs 17 residues. DNA of the CDR3: TGCGCCAGCAGCCCCGCCTACAGGGGGCCTGGGGCCAACGTCCTGACTTTC. This codes for CASSPAYRGPGANVLTF.

The rearrangement uses TRBV12-3 or TRBV12-4 and TRBJ1-5; D is undetermined. This CDR3 comprises 12 residues. Trimming pared 3 bases from V and 8 bases from J, leaving 8 bases between. CDR3 sequence: CASSLSGEPQHF. CDR3 in DNA: TGTGCCAGCAGTTTGTCTGGGGAGCCCCAGCATTTT.

The chain recombines TRBV7-9 with TRBJ2-7, with D tentatively TRBD1 or TRBD2 (5 bases each). The CDR3 runs to 15 residues. CDR1 is SEHNR and CDR2 is FQNEAQ in the germline V gene (reference sequence). Trimming removed 0 bases from V and 0 bases from J, with 9 bases in between. CDR3 sequence: CASSLAGAGSYEQYF. In DNA, the CDR3 is TGTGCCAGCAGCTTAGCCGGGGCAGGCTCCTACGAGCAGTACTTC.

This clonotype has just a few counts. V gene TRBV7-2 combines with J gene TRBJ2-7; D is unclear. This CDR3 is 14 amino acids long. V was pared by 1 base and J by 4 bases, with 11 bases between. Germline V lookup: CDR1 SGHTA, CDR2 FQGNSA. The CDR3 DNA is TGTGCCAGCAGCTTAGAGTATGGGGATTACGAGCAGTACTTC. This gives the protein CASSLEYGDYEQYF.

This clonotype has only one observation. The chain is built from TRBV19 and TRBJ1-1; no firm D call. There are 15 residues in the CDR3. The germline V gene has CDR1 LNHDA and CDR2 SQIVND (reference sequence). V was shortened by 5 bases and J by 4 bases, with 17 bases between the two germline ends. CDR3 DNA sequence: TGTGCCAGTAGTGCCAACGTAGGCCGACCCACTGAAGCTTTCTTT. It encodes CASSANVGRPTEAFF.

This rearrangement joins TRBV29-1 to TRBJ1-1; tentatively, D is TRBD1 (5 bases). Germline V gene sequence: CDR1 SQVTM, CDR2 ANQGSEA. V lost 7 bases and J 4 bases, leaving 10 bases between the germline ends. CDR3 size: 11 residues. CDR3 region: CSGREGTEAFF. The DNA of the CDR3 is TGCAGCGGCAGGGAGGGCACTGAAGCTTTCTTT.

V gene TRBV2 combines with J gene TRBJ2-1; 9 bases are a match to TRBD1. Per the germline V gene, CDR1 is SNHLY and CDR2 is FYNNEI. V lost 6 bases to trimming and J lost 10 bases; unmatched junction nucleotides: 10. The CDR3 is 14 residues long. The CDR3 loop reads CASSAGTGYKEQFF. The CDR3 nucleotides are TGTGCCAGCAGCGCCGGGACAGGGTATAAGGAGCAGTTCTTC.

This clonotype was seen a single time. The V and J genes are TRBV7-9 and TRBJ1-5, with a possible D match to TRBD1 (5 bases). V was clipped by 8 bases and J by 4 bases, with 12 bases between them. Germline V CDR1 and CDR2: SEHNR, FQNEAQ (reference sequence). This CDR3 contains 13 residues. CDR3 in DNA: TGTGCCAGCCAGCAGGGTTTGAATCAGCCCCAGCATTTT. The encoded protein is CASQQGLNQPQHF.

The J gene is TRBJ2-1, the V gene TRBV20-1; 8 bases align to TRBD2. Germline V gives CDR1 DFQATT, CDR2 SNEGSKA (reference sequence). The CDR3 is 14 residues long. V shed 3 bases and J 3 bases; nucleotides not matched to a gene: 4. Here the CDR3 DNA reads TGCAGTGCTAGGTTCAGCGGGGGCTACAATGAGCAGTTCTTC. It specifies CSARFSGGYNEQFF.

V usage is TRBV24-1 and J usage is TRBJ1-2, with D tentatively TRBD1 (5 bases). Germline CDR1 reads KGHDR; CDR2 reads SFDVKD. There are 13 residues in the CDR3. The ends were cut back, 6 bases at V and 3 bases at J, with 10 bases in the middle. This CDR3 reads CATSTGTYYGYTF. The DNA of the CDR3 is TGTGCCACCAGTACCGGGACCTACTATGGCTACACCTTC.